Listed below are T cell receptor beta chains from one sample, sequenced in a study of Ad26.COV2.S vaccination and SARS-CoV-2 variants. Here immunoSEQ multiplex PCR was the method, and the copy in TCRdb shows in-frame clones only, minus some. This table holds 440,000 or so clones, about 88% found once. This material consisted of peripheral blood, taken in a trial of Ad26.COV2.S vaccine versus placebo. These receptors came from a person between 18 and 59 years old who received the Ad26.COV2.S COVID-19 vaccine or a placebo. Each CDR3 is given with its conserved first and last residue. The D gene is left open where the match is weak.

d_gene | j_gene | v_gene | CDR3nt | CDR3aa
. | TRBJ1-1 | TRBV7-9 | TGTGCCAGCAGCATAGATGTTTACGCTTTCTTT | CASSIDVYAFF
. | TRBJ2-3 | TRBV5-1 | TGCGCCAGCAGGAACACGGGGATGAGGCACACAGATACGCAGTATTTT | CASRNTGMRHTDTQYF
TRBD2 | TRBJ2-1 | TRBV7-2 | TGTGCCAGCAGCGTAGGAGCATCAGGGCGGGGGGGCCTTGGTGAGCAGTTCTTC | CASSVGASGRGGLGEQFF
. | TRBJ2-1 | TRBV6-4 | TGTGCCAGCAGTGACTCGCTGCGGGTCAAGGGCGATGAGCAGTTCTTC | CASSDSLRVKGDEQFF
. | TRBJ1-5 | TRBV30 | TGTGCCTGGAGTGTAGGGAGCAATCAGCCCCAGCATTTT | CAWSVGSNQPQHF
. | TRBJ1-2 | TRBV7-9 | TGTGCCAGCAGCTCAGACATATATTACTATGGCTACACCTTC | CASSSDIYYYGYTF
. | TRBJ2-3 | TRBV6-2/TRBV6-3 | TGTGCCAGCAGTTATGGTCAACTTTGGGCCACAGATACGCAGTATTTT | CASSYGQLWATDTQYF
. | TRBJ2-1 | TRBV27 | TGTGCCAGCAGTTTGGGGATGTGGGGGCGGGAGCAGTTCTTC | CASSLGMWGREQFF
. | TRBJ1-2 | TRBV5-1 | TGCGCCAGCAGCTCCCGAGGACAGAGCAGTCAGTATGGGTATGGCTACACCTTC | CASSSRGQSSQYGYGYTF
. | TRBJ2-1 | TRBV18 | TGTGCCAGCTCACGTGGGGGGAGTAGCTCCTACAATGAGCAGTTCTTC | CASSRGGSSSYNEQFF
. | TRBJ1-1 | TRBV12-5 | TGTGCTAGTGGTTTGGGGACAGCTGAAGCTTTCTTT | CASGLGTAEAFF
TRBD2 | TRBJ2-5 | TRBV2 | TGTGCCAGCGCCCTACTAGCGGGAGGCCAAGAGACCCAGTACTTC | CASALLAGGQETQYF
. | TRBJ2-7 | TRBV6-5 | TGTGCCAGCAGAGATTCCCGGGTGGCATCCTACGAGCAGTACTTC | CASRDSRVASYEQYF
. | TRBJ1-6 | TRBV27 | TGTGCCAGCAGTCCGACCTTGTCACCCCTCCACTTT | CASSPTLSPLHF
. | TRBJ1-5 | TRBV4-1 | TGCGCCAGCAGCCCCATTAGCAATCAGCCCCAGCATTTT | CASSPISNQPQHF
. | TRBJ1-2 | TRBV20-1 | TGCAGTGCCTATGGCTACACCTTC | CSAYGYTF
. | TRBJ2-7 | TRBV9 | TGTGCCAGCAGCGTAGTGGACAGTATTTCCGAGCAGTACTTC | CASSVVDSISEQYF
. | TRBJ2-7 | TRBV11-2 | TGTGCCAGCATCAAAGGTGGCCTTTCCTACGAGCAGTACTTC | CASIKGGLSYEQYF
. | TRBJ1-1 | TRBV18 | TGTGCCAGCTCACCAAACACTGAAGCTTTCTTT | CASSPNTEAFF
. | TRBJ1-2 | TRBV5-1 | TGCGCCAGCAGCCCAACTAACTATGGCTACACCTTC | CASSPTNYGYTF
. | TRBJ1-1 | TRBV5-1 | TGCGCCAGCAGCTTCTATGCGGGCCAGGCGAACACTGAAGCTTTCTTT | CASSFYAGQANTEAFF
. | TRBJ1-5 | TRBV6-2/TRBV6-3 | TGTGCCAGCAGCCGACAGGGCAATCAGCCCCAGCATTTT | CASSRQGNQPQHF
TRBD1 | TRBJ2-1 | TRBV11-2 | TGTGCCAGCAGCTTAGCCCTTACCCGGTGGGACAGGGGAGCGGATGAGCAGTTCTTC | CASSLALTRWDRGADEQFF
. | TRBJ1-6 | TRBV18 | TGTGCCAGCTCACCACGGTCGGAACGGATTAATTCACCCCTCCACTTT | CASSPRSERINSPLHF
TRBD1 | TRBJ2-3 | TRBV4-1 | TGCGCCAGCAGCCATCGGACAGGGTCCGTCACTGACACAGATACGCAGTATTTT | CASSHRTGSVTDTDTQYF
. | TRBJ1-1 | TRBV27 | TGTGCCAGCAGTTCCTGGACCGTTCTTGGGGACACTGAAGCTTTCTTT | CASSSWTVLGDTEAFF
TRBD2 | TRBJ2-1 | TRBV28 | TGTGCCAGCAGTTTATCTGGACTAGGATTCTACAATGAGCAGTTCTTC | CASSLSGLGFYNEQFF
TRBD1 | TRBJ1-1 | TRBV11-2 | TGTGCCAGCAGCTCTCAGGGGGACAACACTGAAGCTTTCTTT | CASSSQGDNTEAFF
. | TRBJ1-4 | TRBV30 | TGTGCCTGGAGACCGACTGATGAAAAACTGTTTTTT | CAWRPTDEKLFF
. | TRBJ2-2 | TRBV5-1 | TGCGCCAGCAGCTTGTCGGGACCCGGGGAGCTGTTTTTT | CASSLSGPGELFF
. | TRBJ2-3 | TRBV15 | TGTGCCACCAGCAGAAGGTACGCAGATACGCAGTATTTT | CATSRRYADTQYF
. | TRBJ2-7 | TRBV5-1 | TGCGCCAGCAGCTTGACCTCCACCTCGGGCGAGCAGTACTTC | CASSLTSTSGEQYF